This TCR beta chain was identified during a study of memory CD4+ T cells and cytomegalovirus serostatus. Profiling relied on immunoSEQ multiplex PCR, and the TCRdb table lists in-frame clones only, not all of them. The profile shows tens of thousands of clones, 82% of them singletons. Single viable CD3+CD4+CD8-CD45RO+ cells were sorted as the memory CD4+ T cells. This TCR came from an adult in good health and CMV-seronegative. Some clones in this sample may be carry-over from other donors' samples. The source material was memory CD4+ T cells from blood.

The DNA for the CDR3 is TGTGCCAGCAGCTTGACGCTAGCAAGGGGATACGAGCAGTACTTC. It translates to CASSLTLARGYEQYF. V and J are TRBV7-2 and TRBJ2-7; D tentatively reads TRBD1 or TRBD2 (5 bases each). CDR1 is SGHTA and CDR2 is FQGNSA in the germline V gene. V shed 3 bases and J shed 4 bases, with 16 bases lying between them. The CDR3 extends over 15 amino acids. Combining the CDR3 with reference TRBV7-2 and TRBJ2-7 gives the whole variable domain GAGVSQSPSNKVTEKGKDVELRCDPISGHTALYWYRQSLGQGLEFLIYFQGNSAPDKSGLPSDRFSAERTGGSVSTLTIQRTQQEDSAVYLCASSLTLARGYEQYFGPGTRLTVT.